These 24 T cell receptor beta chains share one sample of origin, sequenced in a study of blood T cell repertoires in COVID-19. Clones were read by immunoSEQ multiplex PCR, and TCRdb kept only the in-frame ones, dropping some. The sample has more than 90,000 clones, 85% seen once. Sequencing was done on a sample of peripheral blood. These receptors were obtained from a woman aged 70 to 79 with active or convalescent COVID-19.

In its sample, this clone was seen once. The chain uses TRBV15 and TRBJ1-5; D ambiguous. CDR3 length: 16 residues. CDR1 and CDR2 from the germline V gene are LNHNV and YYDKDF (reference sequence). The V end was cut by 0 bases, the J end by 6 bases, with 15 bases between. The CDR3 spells CATSRDRPGGSQPQHF. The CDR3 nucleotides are TGTGCCACCAGCAGAGATAGGCCGGGAGGTAGTCAGCCCCAGCATTTT.

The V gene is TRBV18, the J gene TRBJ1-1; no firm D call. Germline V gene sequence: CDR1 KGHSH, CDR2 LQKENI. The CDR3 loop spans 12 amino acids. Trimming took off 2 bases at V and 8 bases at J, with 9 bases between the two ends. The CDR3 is CASSPGRAEAFF. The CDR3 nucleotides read TGTGCCAGCTCACCAGGGAGGGCCGAAGCTTTCTTT.

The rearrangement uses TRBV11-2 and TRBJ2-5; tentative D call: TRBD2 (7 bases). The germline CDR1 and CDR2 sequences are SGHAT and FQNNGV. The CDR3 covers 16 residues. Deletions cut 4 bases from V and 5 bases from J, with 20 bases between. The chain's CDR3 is CASSSSRGGSAETQYF. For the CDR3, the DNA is TGTGCCAGCAGCTCCTCGAGGGGGGGATCGGCTGAGACCCAGTACTTC.

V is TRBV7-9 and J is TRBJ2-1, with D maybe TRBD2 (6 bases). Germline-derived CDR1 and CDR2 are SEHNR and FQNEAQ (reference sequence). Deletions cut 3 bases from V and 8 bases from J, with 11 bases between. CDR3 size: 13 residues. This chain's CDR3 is CASSFAGTDEQFF. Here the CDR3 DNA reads TGTGCCAGCAGCTTTGCGGGGACCGATGAGCAGTTCTTC.

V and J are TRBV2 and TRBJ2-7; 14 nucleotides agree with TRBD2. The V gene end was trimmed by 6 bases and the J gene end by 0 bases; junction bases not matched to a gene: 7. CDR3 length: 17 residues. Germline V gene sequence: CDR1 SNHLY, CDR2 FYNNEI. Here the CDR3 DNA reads TGTGCCAGCAGCGGGACTAGCGGGAGAAGGAGCTCCTACGAGCAGTACTTC. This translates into CASSGTSGRRSSYEQYF.

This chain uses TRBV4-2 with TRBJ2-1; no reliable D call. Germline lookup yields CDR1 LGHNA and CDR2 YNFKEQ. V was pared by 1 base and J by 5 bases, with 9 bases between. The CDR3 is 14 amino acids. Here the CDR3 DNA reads TGTGCCAGCAGCCAAGGAGGAACCGACAATGAGCAGTTCTTC. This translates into CASSQGGTDNEQFF.

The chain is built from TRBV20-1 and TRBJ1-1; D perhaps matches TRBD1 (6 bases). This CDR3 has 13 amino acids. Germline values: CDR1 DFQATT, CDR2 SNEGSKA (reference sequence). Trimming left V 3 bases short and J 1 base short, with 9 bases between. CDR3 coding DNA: TGCAGTGCTAGTGAACAGGGGAACACTGAAGCTTTCTTT. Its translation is CSASEQGNTEAFF.

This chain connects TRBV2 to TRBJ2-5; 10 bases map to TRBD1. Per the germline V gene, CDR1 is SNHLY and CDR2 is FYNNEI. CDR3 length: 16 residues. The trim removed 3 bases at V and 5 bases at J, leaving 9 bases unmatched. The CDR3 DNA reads TGTGCCAGCAGTGAGATAGGGACAGGGGCGGGGGAGACCCAGTACTTC. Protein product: CASSEIGTGAGETQYF.

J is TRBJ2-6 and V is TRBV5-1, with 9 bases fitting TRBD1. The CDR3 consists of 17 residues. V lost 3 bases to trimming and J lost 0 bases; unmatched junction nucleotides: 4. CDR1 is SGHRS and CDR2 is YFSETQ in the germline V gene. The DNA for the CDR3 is TGCGCCAGCAGCTCCGGACAGGGGAACTCTGGGGCCAACGTCCTGACTTTC. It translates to CASSSGQGNSGANVLTF.

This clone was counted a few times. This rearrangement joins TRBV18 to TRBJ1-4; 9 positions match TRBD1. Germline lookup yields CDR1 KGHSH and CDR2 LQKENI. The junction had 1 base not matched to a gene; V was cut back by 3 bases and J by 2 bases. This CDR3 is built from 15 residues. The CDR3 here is CASSPGQGTNEKLFF. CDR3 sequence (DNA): TGTGCCAGCTCACCTGGACAGGGGACTAATGAAAAACTGTTTTTT.

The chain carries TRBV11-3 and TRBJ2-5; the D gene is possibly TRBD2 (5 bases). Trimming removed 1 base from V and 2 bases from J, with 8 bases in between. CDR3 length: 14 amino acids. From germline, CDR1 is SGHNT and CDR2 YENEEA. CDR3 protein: CASSLGRGQETQYF. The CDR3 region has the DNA TGTGCCAGCAGCTTAGGAAGAGGGCAAGAGACCCAGTACTTC.

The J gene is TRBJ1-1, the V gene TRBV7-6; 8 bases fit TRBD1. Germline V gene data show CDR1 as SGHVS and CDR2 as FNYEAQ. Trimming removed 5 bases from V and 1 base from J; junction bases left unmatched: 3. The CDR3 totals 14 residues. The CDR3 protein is CASSPQGGNTEAFF. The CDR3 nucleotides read TGTGCCAGCAGCCCACAGGGGGGGAACACTGAAGCTTTCTTT.

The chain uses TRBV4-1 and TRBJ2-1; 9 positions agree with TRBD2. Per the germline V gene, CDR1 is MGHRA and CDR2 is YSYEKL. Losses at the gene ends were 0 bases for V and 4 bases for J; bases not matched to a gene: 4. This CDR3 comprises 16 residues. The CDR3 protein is CASSQDLAGYYNEQFF. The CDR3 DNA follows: TGCGCCAGCAGCCAAGATCTAGCGGGGTATTACAATGAGCAGTTCTTC.

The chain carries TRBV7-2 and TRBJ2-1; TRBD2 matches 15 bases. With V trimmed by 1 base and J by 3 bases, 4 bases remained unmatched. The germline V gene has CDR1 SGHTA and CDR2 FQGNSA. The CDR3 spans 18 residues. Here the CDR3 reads CASSLEGTSGRHYNEQFF. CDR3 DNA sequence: TGTGCCAGCAGCTTAGAGGGGACTAGCGGGAGGCACTACAATGAGCAGTTCTTC.

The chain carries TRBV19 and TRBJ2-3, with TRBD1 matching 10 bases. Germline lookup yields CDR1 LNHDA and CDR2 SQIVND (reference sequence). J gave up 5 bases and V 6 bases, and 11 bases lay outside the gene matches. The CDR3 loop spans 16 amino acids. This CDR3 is CASSYMRQGAGDTQYF. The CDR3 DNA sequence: TGTGCCAGTAGCTATATGCGACAGGGGGCGGGAGATACGCAGTATTTT.

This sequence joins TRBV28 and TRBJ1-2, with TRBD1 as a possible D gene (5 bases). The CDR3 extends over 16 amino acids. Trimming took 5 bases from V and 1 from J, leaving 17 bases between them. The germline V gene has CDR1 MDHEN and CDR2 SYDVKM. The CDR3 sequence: CASSQVGGVFNYGYTF. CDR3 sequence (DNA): TGTGCCAGCAGTCAGGTGGGGGGGGTGTTTAACTATGGCTACACCTTC.

CDR3 coding DNA: TGTGCCAGCAGCCGCCGAATTGGAGCGGGGGCCTACGAGCAGTACTTC. Its translation: CASSRRIGAGAYEQYF. The rearrangement uses TRBV11-3 and TRBJ2-7; 8 bases are a match to TRBD2. Per the germline V gene, CDR1 is SGHNT and CDR2 is YENEEA. The CDR3 is 16 amino acids. Trimming took 5 bases from V and 2 from J; bases not matched to a gene: 11.

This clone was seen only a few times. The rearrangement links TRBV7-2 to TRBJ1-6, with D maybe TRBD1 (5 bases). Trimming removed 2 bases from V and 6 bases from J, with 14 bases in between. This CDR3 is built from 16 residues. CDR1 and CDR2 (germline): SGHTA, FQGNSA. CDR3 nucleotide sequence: TGTGCCAGCAGCTTAATGATCGGGGGAAGTAATTCACCCCTCCACTTT. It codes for CASSLMIGGSNSPLHF. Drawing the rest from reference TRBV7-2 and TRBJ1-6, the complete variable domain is GAGVSQSPSNKVTEKGKDVELRCDPISGHTALYWYRQSLGQGLEFLIYFQGNSAPDKSGLPSDRFSAERTGGSVSTLTIQRTQQEDSAVYLCASSLMIGGSNSPLHFGNGTRLTVT.

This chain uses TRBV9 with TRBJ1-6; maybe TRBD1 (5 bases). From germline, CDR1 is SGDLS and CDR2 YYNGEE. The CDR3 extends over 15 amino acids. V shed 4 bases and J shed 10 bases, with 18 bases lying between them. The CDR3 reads CASSQRAGEGSPLHF. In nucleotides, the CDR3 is TGTGCCAGCAGCCAAAGGGCGGGGGAAGGGTCACCCCTCCACTTT.

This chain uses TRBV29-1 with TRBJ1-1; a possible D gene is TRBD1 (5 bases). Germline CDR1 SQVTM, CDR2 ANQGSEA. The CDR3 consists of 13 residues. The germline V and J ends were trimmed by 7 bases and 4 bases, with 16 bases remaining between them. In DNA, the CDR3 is TGCAGCGCCGCCACAGGATTTAGCACTGAAGCTTTCTTT. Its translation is CSAATGFSTEAFF.

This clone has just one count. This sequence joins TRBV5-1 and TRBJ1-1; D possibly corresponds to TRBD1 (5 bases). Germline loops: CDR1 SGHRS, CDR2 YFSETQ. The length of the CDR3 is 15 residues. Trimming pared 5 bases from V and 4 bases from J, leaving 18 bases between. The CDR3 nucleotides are TGCGCCAGCAGTGAAGGAGGGGCCGGGGGCACTGAAGCTTTCTTT. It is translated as CASSEGGAGGTEAFF. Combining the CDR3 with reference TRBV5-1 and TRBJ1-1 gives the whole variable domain KAGVTQTPRYLIKTRGQQVTLSCSPISGHRSVSWYQQTPGQGLQFLFEYFSETQRNKGNFPGRFSGRQFSNSRSEMNVSTLELGDSALYLCASSEGGAGGTEAFFGQGTRLTVV.

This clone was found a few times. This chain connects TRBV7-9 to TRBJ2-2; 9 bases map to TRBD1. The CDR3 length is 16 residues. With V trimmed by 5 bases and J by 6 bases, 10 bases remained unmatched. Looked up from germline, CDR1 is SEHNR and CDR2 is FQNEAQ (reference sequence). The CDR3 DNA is TGTGCCAGCAGCCACCGTACGGGACAGGGATCCGGGGAGCTGTTTTTT. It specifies CASSHRTGQGSGELFF.

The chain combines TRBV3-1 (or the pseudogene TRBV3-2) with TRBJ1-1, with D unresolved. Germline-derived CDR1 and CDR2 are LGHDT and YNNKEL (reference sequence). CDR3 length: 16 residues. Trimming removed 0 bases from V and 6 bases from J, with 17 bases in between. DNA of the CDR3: TGTGCCAGCAGCCAAGATCGGGGAGCAGGAAACGCTGAAGCTTTCTTT. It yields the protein CASSQDRGAGNAEAFF.

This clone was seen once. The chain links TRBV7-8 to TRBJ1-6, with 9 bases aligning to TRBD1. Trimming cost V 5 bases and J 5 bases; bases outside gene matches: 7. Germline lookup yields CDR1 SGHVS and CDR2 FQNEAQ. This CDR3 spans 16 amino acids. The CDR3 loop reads CASSQGDRADNSPLHF. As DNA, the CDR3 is TGTGCCAGCAGCCAAGGGGACAGGGCTGATAATTCACCCCTCCACTTT.